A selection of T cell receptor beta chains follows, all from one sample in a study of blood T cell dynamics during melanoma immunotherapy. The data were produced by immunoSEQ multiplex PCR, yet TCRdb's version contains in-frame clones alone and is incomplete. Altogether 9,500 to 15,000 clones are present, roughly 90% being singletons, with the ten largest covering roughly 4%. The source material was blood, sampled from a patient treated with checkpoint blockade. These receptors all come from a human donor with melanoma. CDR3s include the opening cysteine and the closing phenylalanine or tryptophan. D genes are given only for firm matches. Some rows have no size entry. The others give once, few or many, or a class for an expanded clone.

cdr3_aa: CASSRGPLITEAFF
cdr3_nt: TGTGCCAGCAGCCGGGGACCCTTAATCACTGAAGCTTTCTTT
d_call: NA
clone_size: NA
j_call: TRBJ1-1
v_call: TRBV7-2

cdr3_aa: CASSDRGAQTGELFF
cdr3_nt: TGTGCCAGCAGTGATCGGGGGGCGCAAACCGGGGAGCTGTTTTTT
d_call: NA
clone_size: NA
j_call: TRBJ2-2
v_call: TRBV6-4

cdr3_aa: CASRGTSGGQDEQYF
cdr3_nt: TGTGCCAGCAGGGGGACTAGCGGGGGGCAGGACGAGCAGTACTTC
d_call: TRBD2
clone_size: NA
j_call: TRBJ2-7
v_call: TRBV2

cdr3_aa: CSVVSPYGYTF
cdr3_nt: TGCAGCGTTGTGAGTCCCTATGGCTACACCTTC
d_call: NA
clone_size: NA
j_call: TRBJ1-2
v_call: TRBV29-1

cdr3_aa: CASSYQDRALYNEQFF
cdr3_nt: TGTGCCAGCAGTTACCAGGACAGGGCCCTGTACAATGAGCAGTTCTTC
d_call: TRBD1
clone_size: NA
j_call: TRBJ2-1
v_call: TRBV6-6

cdr3_aa: CASSVAGGWTDTQYF
cdr3_nt: TGTGCCAGCAGCGTAGCGGGGGGGTGGACAGATACGCAGTATTTT
d_call: TRBD2
clone_size: once
j_call: TRBJ2-3
v_call: TRBV7-2

cdr3_aa: CAGQGNEQFF
cdr3_nt: TGCGCCGGTCAGGGGAATGAGCAGTTCTTC
d_call: NA
clone_size: NA
j_call: TRBJ2-1
v_call: TRBV10-1

cdr3_aa: CASSPGSTTQETQYF
cdr3_nt: TGTGCCAGCAGCCCAGGGAGTACAACACAAGAGACCCAGTACTTC
d_call: NA
clone_size: once
j_call: TRBJ2-5
v_call: TRBV7-9

cdr3_aa: CASSQQEVSYEQYF
cdr3_nt: TGTGCCAGCAGCCAGCAAGAGGTCTCCTACGAGCAGTACTTC
d_call: NA
clone_size: NA
j_call: TRBJ2-7
v_call: TRBV14

cdr3_aa: CAISGMGGGEQYF
cdr3_nt: TGTGCCATCAGTGGGATGGGGGGTGGCGAGCAGTACTTC
d_call: NA
clone_size: once
j_call: TRBJ2-7
v_call: TRBV10-3

cdr3_aa: CAISENPQGQGAYGYTF
cdr3_nt: TGTGCCATCAGTGAGAATCCCCAGGGACAGGGTGCCTATGGCTACACCTTC
d_call: TRBD1
clone_size: NA
j_call: TRBJ1-2
v_call: TRBV10-3

cdr3_aa: CASSTYGSSYNEQFF
cdr3_nt: TGTGCCAGCAGCACTTACGGGAGCTCCTACAATGAGCAGTTCTTC
d_call: NA
clone_size: NA
j_call: TRBJ2-1
v_call: TRBV9

cdr3_aa: CASSITGFGEQYF
cdr3_nt: TGTGCCAGTAGTATCACAGGGTTCGGCGAGCAGTACTTC
d_call: NA
clone_size: NA
j_call: TRBJ2-7
v_call: TRBV19

cdr3_aa: CASRPLDGWYGYTF
cdr3_nt: TGCGCCAGCAGACCCCTCGATGGATGGTATGGCTACACCTTC
d_call: NA
clone_size: NA
j_call: TRBJ1-2
v_call: TRBV5-1

cdr3_aa: CASSPIRGQYIYEQYF
cdr3_nt: TGCGCCAGCAGCCCAATAAGGGGACAGTATATCTACGAGCAGTACTTC
d_call: TRBD1
clone_size: NA
j_call: TRBJ2-7
v_call: TRBV4-1

cdr3_aa: CASSVRQGNNQPQHF
cdr3_nt: TGTGCCAGCAGTGTCAGACAGGGGAACAATCAGCCCCAGCATTTT
d_call: TRBD1
clone_size: NA
j_call: TRBJ1-5
v_call: TRBV6-1

cdr3_aa: CASSGLAEISGANVLTF
cdr3_nt: TGTGCCAGCAGCGGACTAGCGGAAATCTCTGGGGCCAACGTCCTGACTTTC
d_call: TRBD2
clone_size: NA
j_call: TRBJ2-6
v_call: TRBV4-2